The clone carrying this TCR beta chain was detected a few times. Its antigen remains unidentified. These data originate in a study of cytomegalovirus exposure and HLA in healthy donors. Whole-study context: Earlier work reported approximately 110 million unique TCR beta sequences from 150 million to 200 million T cells.

Whole-study results and caveats: After further analysis at a later stage, 16,951 TCR beta sequences were associated with HLA alleles at 0.05 false discovery rate.

It was with 60 Vbeta and 13 Jbeta primers that the PCR ran. Per the authors' pipeline: In a later analysis, roughly 86 million unique TCR beta chains included roughly 11 million shared by two or more donors. Libraries were prepared by immunoSEQ multiplex PCR; TCRdb keeps only in-frame clonotypes and omits some of them. From that table come the V and J calls and clone size; the DNA was used to work out D and trimming. The data show 100,000 to 150,000 clones, more than 75% seen once. The clonotype was recovered from a man in his thirties or forties in good health and CMV-seropositive. The sequencing sample was made of PBMCs.

The CDR3 DNA reads as TGCGCCAGCAGCTTAGGGACAATCGCGGGGACCCAGTACTTC. Translation gives CASSLGTIAGTQYF. This chain joins TRBV5-1 and TRBJ2-5, with D perhaps matching TRBD1 (6 bases). V was cut by 2 bases and J by 7 bases, with 15 bases left in between. CDR1 is SGHRS, CDR2 YFSETQ, per germline. CDR3 size: 14 residues.